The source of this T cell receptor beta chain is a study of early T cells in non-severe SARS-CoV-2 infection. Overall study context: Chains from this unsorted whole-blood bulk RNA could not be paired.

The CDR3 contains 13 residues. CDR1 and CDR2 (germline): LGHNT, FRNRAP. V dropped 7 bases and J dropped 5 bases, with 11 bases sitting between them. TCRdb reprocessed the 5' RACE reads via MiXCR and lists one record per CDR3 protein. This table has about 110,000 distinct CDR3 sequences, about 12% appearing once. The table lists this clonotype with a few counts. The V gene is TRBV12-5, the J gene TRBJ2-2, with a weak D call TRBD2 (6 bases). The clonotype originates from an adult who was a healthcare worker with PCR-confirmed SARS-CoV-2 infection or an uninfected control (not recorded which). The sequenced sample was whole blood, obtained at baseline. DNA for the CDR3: TGTGCTAGTGCCTGGAGGGATACCGGGGAGCTGTTTTTT. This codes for CASAWRDTGELFF.